The present T cell receptor beta chain was sequenced within a study of shared clonotypes between healthy human individuals. Evenly divided among several immunoSEQ plates was the genomic DNA of each subset. Generated by immunoSEQ multiplex PCR, the TCRdb table keeps only in-frame clones and is missing some. Among some 1.1 million clones listed, around three quarters were seen once. The CDR3 loop spans 14 amino acids. Germline CDR1 is SGDLS and CDR2 is YYNGEE. J gave up 4 bases and V 4 bases, and 6 bases lay outside the gene matches. Whole-study findings and limits: Researchers sampled blood only, noting tissue repertoires likely differ.

About this clone: Its matching antigen is unknown.

This clonotype was obtained from a man younger than 35 in good health. Some clones in this sample may be carry-over from other donors' samples. The chain carries TRBV9 and TRBJ2-3, with TRBD2 matching 7 bases. Sequencing was carried out using memory CD4+ T cells from PBMCs. The subset is: CD45RA-negative fraction. CDR3: CASSIRDYSDTQYF. The CDR3 DNA sequence: TGTGCCAGCAGCATCCGGGACTACTCAGATACGCAGTATTTT.